Listed here is a single T cell receptor (beta chain). Its cognate antigen is unknown. Germline-derived CDR1 and CDR2 are SEHNR and FQNEAQ (reference sequence). The trim removed 2 bases at V and 2 bases at J, leaving 3 bases unmatched. The CDR3 runs 14 residues. This sample stems from a study of cytomegalovirus exposure and HLA in healthy donors. Across the whole study: T cells numbering around 180 million yielded more than 100 million unique TCR beta sequences in an earlier analysis. Findings of the study overall: DRB1 had the most TCR associations and HLA-C the fewest, a later analysis found, with rates varying by HLA locus. Certain sequence variants were highly shared and formed a cluster, and this cluster was likely a sequencing artifact. More clonal expansion characterized HLA-associated TCR beta chains than equally common others in a later analysis.

The PCR contained 60 Vbeta and 13 Jbeta primers. Assay used: immunoSEQ multiplex PCR; TCRdb lists only in-frame clones, some missing. Of more than 95,000 clones in the sample, 9.5% to 13% were seen once. The genes are TRBV7-9 and TRBJ2-7, with TRBD1 matching 7 bases. The specimen sequenced was PBMCs. The origin of this receptor is a man aged 35 to 55 in good health and CMV-seropositive. CDR3 nucleotide sequence: TGTGCCAGCAGCTTACAGGGGGTAACCTACGAGCAGTACTTC. Translated, it gives CASSLQGVTYEQYF.